This T cell receptor (beta chain) was obtained from a study of glioma-infiltrating T cells. This CDR3 comprises 15 residues. Germline-derived CDR1 and CDR2 are LGHNA and YNFKEQ. J lost 6 bases, V lost 5 bases, and 6 bases had no gene match. Findings and limits, study-wide: CDR3 overlap between tissue and blood was very small. Above-expected tissue-blood divergence occurred in all gliomas, most in low-grade ones.

Concerning this clonotype itself: What it binds is not known.

Using RNA template, CDR3s of TCR alpha and beta were amplified with iRepertoire arm-PCR. TCRdb processed the multiplex PCR reads anew with MiXCR; each CDR3 protein has one entry. The sample records some 120,000 distinct CDR3 sequences, more than 20% being singletons. This rearrangement joins TRBV4-2 to TRBJ2-4; 11 nucleotides match TRBD2. Sequences were obtained from glioma tissue, nonneoplastic brain tissue, or PBMCs (not recorded which). This TCR derives from a human donor with low-grade glioma or glioblastoma, undergoing nonglioma brain surgery, or in good health (not recorded which). The CDR3 DNA sequence: TGTGCCAGCAGCTTCGATACTAGCGGGAGAAACATTCAGTACTTC. As protein: CASSFDTSGRNIQYF.